This T cell receptor (beta chain) appears in the sequencing data of a study of T cells in Graves' hyperthyroidism and ophthalmopathy. General observations from the study: Most expanded thyroid clonotypes above 0.001 also appeared in blood. Progression to ophthalmopathy was predicted a median of 6.5 months early.

Exclusion of patients followed from uncontrolled infection, other autoimmune disease, pregnancy or lactation. For the diagnoses, clinical symptoms, serum thyroxine and TRAb, thyroid ultrasound and orbital computed tomography were used. This CDR3 contains 13 residues. Germline lookup yields CDR1 KGHDR and CDR2 SFDVKD. With 10 bases clipped from V and 2 bases from J, the junction kept 7 bases outside the gene matches. From RNA transcripts, TCR beta CDR3 regions were amplified. The study used the HTBI primer set for a first-round RT-PCR of the TCR CDR3. A single record per CDR3 protein comes from TCRdb applying MiXCR to the multiplex PCR reads. This table has roughly 800,000 distinct CDR3 sequences, roughly 40% appearing once. This clonotype was found many times. The antigen is not known.

This receptor was obtained from a man between 18 and 29 years old with Graves' hyperthyroidism. Sequenced sample: blood. The rearrangement links TRBV24-1 to TRBJ2-7; the match to TRBD1 covers 7 bases. The CDR3 loop reads CATGTALTYEQYF. For the CDR3, the DNA is TGTGCCACTGGGACAGCGTTAACCTACGAGCAGTACTTC.